The clone carrying this T cell receptor (beta chain) appeared once. The ends were cut back, 0 bases at V and 5 bases at J, with 16 bases in the middle. CDR3 length: 16 residues. CDR1 MGHDK and CDR2 SYGVNS come from the germline V gene. Only in-frame clones appear in the TCRdb table, and some are missing; sequencing was by immunoSEQ multiplex PCR. The sample lists around 50,000 clones, over 80% occurring once. This record comes from a study of T cell changes during pregnancy in multiple sclerosis. The sequence came from a female donor with multiple sclerosis, enrolled in a pregnancy study. The chain uses TRBV25-1 and TRBJ2-5, with a tentative D call TRBD2 (5 bases). This specimen consisted of CD4+ T cells from peripheral blood mononuclear cells, obtained after pregnancy. CDR3 region: CASSEYRDGQKETQYF. Here the CDR3 DNA reads TGTGCCAGCAGTGAATATCGGGATGGGCAGAAGGAGACCCAGTACTTC. Based on the CDR3 plus reference TRBV25-1 and TRBJ2-5, the full variable domain is EADIYQTPRYLVIGTGKKITLECSQTMGHDKMYWYQQDPGMELHLIHYSYGVNSTEKGDLSSESTVSRIRTEHFPLTLESARPSHTSQYLCASSEYRDGQKETQYFGPGTRLLVL.